This TCR beta chain was identified during a study of T cells after yellow fever vaccination. V lost 3 bases to trimming and J lost 0 bases; unmatched junction nucleotides: 8. Germline CDR1 reads LGHDT; CDR2 reads YNNKEL (reference sequence). This CDR3 has 17 residues. One entry per CDR3 protein results from TCRdb running MiXCR on the 5' RACE reads. The sample has 240,000 or so distinct CDR3 sequences; 6.9% are singletons. V and J are TRBV3-1 and TRBJ2-7, with 10 bases lining up with TRBD2. Source: CD4+ T cells sorted from PBMCs, taken 15 days after the yellow fever booster vaccination. The TCR originated in a man younger than 45 who received the YFV17D yellow fever vaccine. In nucleotides, the CDR3 is TGTGCCAGCAGCCAGGTTACTAGCGGGGTGCTCTCCTACGAGCAGTACTTC. Its translation is CASSQVTSGVLSYEQYF.